The clone carrying this T cell receptor (beta chain) was observed at least ten times. Its antigen remains unknown. The entry originates in a study of T cell repertoires in cytomegalovirus infection. Study-wide results and caveats: HLA-C-restricted CMV-specific TCR beta clonotypes were dominant in the ex vivo response.

TCRdb re-analysed the reads in MiXCR, keeping a single row per CDR3 protein. Among about 600,000 distinct CDR3 sequences listed, roughly 24% were seen once. CDR3 size: 15 residues. V lost 5 bases and J lost 2; bases outside the gene matches: 4. Germline V gene sequence: CDR1 SGHTA, CDR2 FQGNSA. This TCR derives from a human donor in good health (CMV status not recorded). Some clones in this sample may be carry-over from other donors' samples. Sample: CD8+ T cells from PBMCs. This chain joins TRBV7-2 and TRBJ2-1; TRBD2 agrees at 9 bases. Here the CDR3 reads CASSHLAGPYNEQFF. The CDR3 DNA follows: TGTGCCAGCAGCCACCTAGCGGGGCCCTACAATGAGCAGTTCTTC.